This entry lists 24 T cell receptor beta chains sequenced from one sample in a study of CD8+ T cells in alopecia areata. cDNA prepared by RNA extraction and subsequent reverse transcription served as the template for sequencing. Using immunoSEQ multiplex PCR, the repertoire was profiled, and TCRdb retains in-frame clones only, with some absent. This table has 150,000 or so clones, around 47% appearing once. The specimen sequenced was CD4+ T cells sorted from blood. The receptors were sampled from a human donor with alopecia areata.

This sequence joins TRBV29-1 and TRBJ2-1; D gene ambiguous. The germline gives CDR1 SQVTM, CDR2 ANQGSEA. The CDR3 has 13 residues. With 2 bases removed from V and 5 bases from J, the gap between germline ends came to 10 bases. The CDR3, as DNA: TGCAGCGTTGAACGAGCCGTCGACAATGAGCAGTTCTTC. Protein sequence: CSVERAVDNEQFF.

In its sample, this clone was seen a few times. The V call is TRBV14, the J call TRBJ1-2; 7 nucleotides match TRBD1. CDR1 is SGHDN, CDR2 FVKESK, per germline. V lost 1 base and J lost 8; bases outside the gene matches: 4. CDR3 length equals 13 residues. Here the CDR3 reads CASSQARQGGYTF. CDR3 coding DNA: TGTGCCAGCAGCCAAGCCAGACAGGGAGGCTACACCTTC. The full variable domain, its missing parts supplied by reference TRBV14 and TRBJ1-2, is EAGVTQFPSHSVIEKGQTVTLRCDPISGHDNLYWYRRVMGKEIKFLLHFVKESKQDESGMPNNRFLAERTGGTYSTLKVQPAELEDSGVYFCASSQARQGGYTFGSGTRLTVV.

This sequence joins TRBV27 and TRBJ2-7, with 8 bases aligning to TRBD1. V lost 6 bases to trimming and J lost 2 bases; unmatched junction nucleotides: 6. CDR1 is MNHEY, CDR2 SMNVEV, per germline (reference sequence). The CDR3 loop spans 14 amino acids. CDR3 sequence (DNA): TGTGCCAGCAGATCGCCGGGACAGGCCTACGAGCAGTACTTC. Its translation: CASRSPGQAYEQYF.

This sequence joins TRBV5-1 and TRBJ2-1; a weak D match, TRBD1 (5 bases). There are 14 residues in the CDR3. With 0 bases removed from V and 15 bases from J, the gap between germline ends came to 19 bases. Germline assignment: CDR1 SGHRS and CDR2 YFSETQ. DNA of the CDR3: TGCGCCAGCAGCTTGGGGGGCTTTCCGGTGAGAAGGTTCTTC. Protein sequence: CASSLGGFPVRRFF.

This sequence joins TRBV30 and TRBJ2-5; TRBD2 might be the D (5 bases). The V gene's germline CDR1 is GTSNPN and CDR2 SVGIG (reference sequence). The CDR3 spans 12 residues. The V and J ends lost 4 bases and 2 bases respectively, with 8 bases between them. The CDR3: CAWKGGQETQYF. The CDR3 DNA reads TGTGCCTGGAAGGGCGGGCAAGAGACCCAGTACTTC.

This chain connects TRBV5-1 to TRBJ2-3; D is possibly TRBD2 (6 bases). With 6 bases removed from V and 4 bases from J, the gap between germline ends came to 12 bases. This CDR3 has 13 residues. Germline V gives CDR1 SGHRS, CDR2 YFSETQ. The CDR3 DNA follows: TGCGCCAGCACCACTCCGGGGGCAGATACGCAGTATTTT. Its translation: CASTTPGADTQYF.

The sample holds a few counts of this clone. The CDR3 region has the DNA TGCAGCATTTTTACCCGGGGCTCGGGATATCATGAAGCTTTCTTT. It specifies CSIFTRGSGYHEAFF. The chain joins TRBV29-1 to TRBJ1-1; D possibly corresponds to TRBD1 (5 bases). Deletions cut 8 bases from V and 7 bases from J, with 26 bases between. The CDR3 spans 15 residues. CDR1 and CDR2 (germline): SQVTM, ANQGSEA.

The chain carries TRBV27 and TRBJ2-7, with 10 positions matching TRBD1. This CDR3 has 15 residues. V shed 5 bases and J 5 bases; nucleotides not matched to a gene: 9. The germline CDR1 and CDR2 sequences are MNHEY and SMNVEV (reference sequence). The DNA for the CDR3 is TGTGCCAGCAGTGCTCCGGGACAGGGGATCAACGAGCAGTACTTC. It translates to CASSAPGQGINEQYF.

V and J are TRBV4-2 and TRBJ2-7, with D perhaps matching TRBD1 (6 bases). The germline CDR1 and CDR2 sequences are LGHNA and YNFKEQ. V lost 0 bases and J 3 bases, leaving 18 bases between the germline ends. This CDR3 is 17 amino acids long. The CDR3 loop is CASSQDFTLGQNYEQYF. DNA for the CDR3: TGTGCCAGCAGCCAAGATTTTACACTCGGACAGAACTACGAGCAGTACTTC.

This clone occurred a few times. The J gene is TRBJ1-1, the V gene TRBV6-5; unclear D gene. This CDR3 contains 14 residues. The germline CDR1 and CDR2 sequences are MNHEY and SVGAGI. V lost 4 bases and J lost 2, with 11 bases in between. The CDR3 nucleotides are TGTGCCAGCAGTTTAGGCCGGATAAACACTGAAGCTTTCTTT. It yields the protein CASSLGRINTEAFF.

This clone was counted a few times. V usage is TRBV29-1 and J usage is TRBJ2-7; 8 bases map to TRBD1. The V gene end was trimmed by 3 bases and the J gene end by 6 bases; junction bases not matched to a gene: 4. The CDR3 loop spans 12 amino acids. Germline loops: CDR1 SQVTM, CDR2 ANQGSEA. CDR3 protein: CSVERQGSEQYF. CDR3 nucleotides: TGCAGCGTTGAGCGACAGGGGTCCGAGCAGTACTTC.

The genes are TRBV11-2 and TRBJ2-3, with D unresolved. Germline CDR1 reads SGHAT; CDR2 reads FQNNGV. V was cut by 5 bases and J by 1 base, with 7 bases left in between. This CDR3 is built from 13 residues. CDR3 region: CASSRQGTDTQYF. In DNA form, the CDR3 reads TGTGCCAGCAGCCGACAAGGCACAGATACGCAGTATTTT.

This rearrangement joins TRBV2 to TRBJ1-2; no clear D gene. V was pared by 4 bases and J by 4 bases, with 1 base between. The length of the CDR3 is 10 residues. Per germline, CDR1 SNHLY and CDR2 FYNNEI. CDR3 amino acids: CASSVYGYTF. The DNA for the CDR3 is TGTGCCAGCAGTGTCTATGGCTACACCTTC.

The chain has TRBV6-6 and TRBJ2-1; D uncertain. Trimming pared 0 bases from V and 13 bases from J, leaving 13 bases between. Germline CDR1 and CDR2: MNHNY and SVGAGI (reference sequence). The CDR3 consists of 13 residues. CDR3 DNA: TGTGCCAGCAGTTACTCCCCTAGTAGGCTCCAGTTCTTC. Translating it yields CASSYSPSRLQFF.

The chain combines TRBV9 with TRBJ2-5; D unclear. The CDR3 runs to 12 residues. Germline V lookup: CDR1 SGDLS, CDR2 YYNGEE. Trimming removed 0 bases from V and 4 bases from J, with 4 bases in between. For the CDR3, the DNA is TGTGCCAGCAGCGTAGGGGGAGAGACCCAGTACTTC. It translates to CASSVGGETQYF. The entire variable domain, with the rest obtained from reference TRBV9 and TRBJ2-5, is as follows: DSGVTQTPKHLITATGQRVTLRCSPRSGDLSVYWYQQSLDQGLQFLIQYYNGEERAKGNILERFSAQQFPDLHSELNLSSLELGDSALYFCASSVGGETQYFGPGTRLLVL.

The genes are TRBV6-1 and TRBJ2-5, with D possibly being TRBD1 or TRBD2 (6 bases each). Trimming stripped 3 bases from V and 5 bases from J, with 16 bases between. Germline V lookup: CDR1 MNHNS, CDR2 SASEGT. The CDR3 has 15 residues. The chain's CDR3 is CASSDRGAGSETQYF. Written as DNA, the CDR3 is TGTGCCAGCAGTGACAGGGGAGCGGGTTCGGAGACCCAGTACTTC.

This clone turned up a few times. J is TRBJ1-5 and V is TRBV6-5; 7 nucleotides line up with TRBD1. CDR1 MNHEY and CDR2 SVGAGI come from the germline V gene. Unmatched junction bases numbered 4, after V lost 7 bases and J lost 4 bases. This CDR3 region has 13 residues. The CDR3: CASKAGGNQPQHF. The CDR3 bases are TGTGCCAGCAAGGCAGGGGGTAATCAGCCCCAGCATTTT.

The V gene is TRBV30, the J gene TRBJ1-1, with D unresolved. Trimming removed 5 bases from V and 0 bases from J, with 7 bases in between. The CDR3 is 12 residues long. CDR1 is GTSNPN and CDR2 is SVGIG in the germline V gene (reference sequence). The CDR3 coding sequence is TGTGCCTGGGGACGGTTGAACACTGAAGCTTTCTTT. It codes for CAWGRLNTEAFF.

The V gene is TRBV29-1, the J gene TRBJ1-1; possible D gene TRBD1, 5 bases. Deletions cut 5 bases from V and 2 bases from J, with 15 bases between. CDR3 length: 14 residues. Germline V gene lookup returns CDR1 SQVTM and CDR2 ANQGSEA. CDR3 sequence reads: CSVSGGAPNTEAFF. The CDR3 DNA is TGCAGCGTTTCCGGCGGGGCACCAAACACTGAAGCTTTCTTT.

This sequence joins TRBV29-1 and TRBJ2-3; TRBD2 matches 9 bases. V lost 4 bases, J lost 3 bases, and 5 bases stayed unmatched. CDR3 length: 14 amino acids. Germline V gene lookup returns CDR1 SQVTM and CDR2 ANQGSEA. CDR3 DNA: TGCAGCGTTGGGGTAGCGGGAGCTACAGATACGCAGTATTTT. As protein: CSVGVAGATDTQYF.

This clone was counted between two and nine times. V and J are TRBV2 and TRBJ1-4; 7 bases line up with TRBD1. Per the germline V gene, CDR1 is SNHLY and CDR2 is FYNNEI. Trimming cost V 7 bases and J 4 bases; bases outside gene matches: 3. CDR3 length: 13 amino acids. The CDR3 DNA sequence: TGTGCCAGCACCTGGGACAGTAATGAAAAACTGTTTTTT. The encoded protein is CASTWDSNEKLFF.

This clone was detected a few times. The J gene is TRBJ2-1, the V gene TRBV4-1; D is unresolved. The CDR3 spans 13 residues. The V gene lost 0 bases and the J gene lost 9 bases, with 9 bases spanning the gap. Germline CDR1 and CDR2: MGHRA and YSYEKL. The CDR3 here is CASSQDIRVEQFF. The CDR3 nucleotides are TGCGCCAGCAGCCAAGATATCCGGGTTGAGCAGTTCTTC.

This clone was observed a handful of times. This chain connects TRBV27 to TRBJ2-3, with a tentative D call TRBD1 (6 bases). Trimming shortened V by 2 bases and J by 4 bases, and 19 bases separated the two germline ends. CDR1 is MNHEY and CDR2 is SMNVEV in the germline V gene (reference sequence). The CDR3 spans 17 residues. CDR3 region: CASSLRSAQGPPDTQYF. CDR3 DNA sequence: TGTGCCAGCAGTTTACGGTCAGCACAGGGACCGCCAGATACGCAGTATTTT.

J is TRBJ2-3 and V is TRBV5-1; possibly TRBD1 or TRBD2 for D (6 bases each). The CDR3 is made up of 15 amino acids. The germline CDR1 and CDR2 sequences are SGHRS and YFSETQ. With 6 bases removed from V and 5 bases from J, the gap between germline ends came to 19 bases. The CDR3 coding sequence is TGCGCCAGCATTGATACAGGGAGTAGCGGAGATACGCAGTATTTT. Encoded protein: CASIDTGSSGDTQYF.